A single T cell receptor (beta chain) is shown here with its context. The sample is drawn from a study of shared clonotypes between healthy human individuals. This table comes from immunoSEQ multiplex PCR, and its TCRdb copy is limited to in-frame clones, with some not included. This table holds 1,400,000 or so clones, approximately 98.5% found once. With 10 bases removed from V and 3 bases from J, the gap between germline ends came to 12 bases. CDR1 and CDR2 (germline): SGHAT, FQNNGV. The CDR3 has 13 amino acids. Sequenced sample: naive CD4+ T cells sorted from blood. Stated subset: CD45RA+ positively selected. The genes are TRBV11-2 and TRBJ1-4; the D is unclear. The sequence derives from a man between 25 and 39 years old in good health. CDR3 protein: CATGRDSNEKLFF. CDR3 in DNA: TGTGCCACGGGCCGGGATTCTAATGAAAAACTGTTTTTT. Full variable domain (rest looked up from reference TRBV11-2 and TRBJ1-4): EAGVAQSPRYKIIEKRQSVAFWCNPISGHATLYWYQQILGQGPKLLIQFQNNGVVDDSQLPKDRFSAERLKGVDSTLKIQPAKLEDSAVYLCATGRDSNEKLFFGSGTQLSVL.